These T cell receptor beta chains were read from a single sample in a study of blood T cell repertoires in COVID-19. The assay was immunoSEQ multiplex PCR, and TCRdb's table has in-frame clones only and misses some. Of some 60,000 clones listed, around 83% are singletons. The sample comprised peripheral blood. These receptors all stem from a man in his thirties or forties with COVID-19, enrolled during active disease. Each CDR3 is given with its conserved first and last residue. Each record gives: J gene, clone size, D gene, V gene, CDR3 protein, CDR3 DNA. D genes are given only for firm matches. A clone size is listed for some rows: how often the clone was seen (once, few, many), or a class if it is expanded.

j_call: TRBJ2-7; clone_size: .; d_call: TRBD1; v_call: TRBV6-6; cdr3_aa: CASLTGGYEQYF; cdr3_nt: TGTGCCAGCCTAACAGGGGGCTACGAGCAGTACTTC
j_call: TRBJ1-1; clone_size: .; d_call: .; v_call: TRBV6-5; cdr3_aa: CASRDRMNTEAFF; cdr3_nt: TGTGCCAGCAGGGACAGAATGAACACTGAAGCTTTCTTT
j_call: TRBJ1-2; clone_size: few; d_call: .; v_call: TRBV5-4; cdr3_aa: CASSFDRFTGKKKDGYTF; cdr3_nt: TGTGCCAGCAGCTTTGACCGATTTACAGGGAAGAAGAAGGATGGCTACACCTTC
j_call: TRBJ1-5; clone_size: .; d_call: .; v_call: TRBV5-1; cdr3_aa: CASSPYRGGQPQHF; cdr3_nt: TGCGCCAGCAGCCCGTATAGGGGGGGTCAGCCCCAGCATTTT
j_call: TRBJ2-1; clone_size: .; d_call: TRBD2; v_call: TRBV29-1; cdr3_aa: CSGRGLAGARREQFF; cdr3_nt: TGCAGCGGGAGGGGACTAGCGGGGGCCCGTCGTGAGCAGTTCTTC
j_call: TRBJ2-1; clone_size: .; d_call: TRBD2; v_call: TRBV19; cdr3_aa: CASSILLAGALNEQFF; cdr3_nt: TGTGCCAGTAGTATTCTTCTAGCGGGAGCCCTCAATGAGCAGTTCTTC
j_call: TRBJ1-2; clone_size: .; d_call: TRBD1; v_call: TRBV7-2; cdr3_aa: CASSAPSQGQAPYGYTF; cdr3_nt: TGTGCCAGCAGCGCTCCTTCTCAAGGACAGGCCCCATATGGCTACACCTTC
j_call: TRBJ1-1; clone_size: .; d_call: .; v_call: TRBV30; cdr3_aa: CAWSRGETMAEAFF; cdr3_nt: TGTGCCTGGTCTAGGGGTGAGACGATGGCTGAAGCTTTCTTT
j_call: TRBJ1-2; clone_size: .; d_call: .; v_call: TRBV25-1; cdr3_aa: CASSDFNYGYTF; cdr3_nt: TGTGCCAGCAGTGACTTTAACTATGGCTACACCTTC
j_call: TRBJ1-3; clone_size: .; d_call: .; v_call: TRBV30; cdr3_aa: CAWRSDSSGNTIYF; cdr3_nt: TGTGCCTGGAGATCGGACAGCTCTGGAAACACCATATATTTT
j_call: TRBJ1-1; clone_size: .; d_call: .; v_call: TRBV3-1/TRBV3-2; cdr3_aa: CASRGLYGTEAFF; cdr3_nt: TGTGCCAGCAGGGGCCTTTACGGCACTGAAGCTTTCTTT
j_call: TRBJ1-1; clone_size: .; d_call: .; v_call: TRBV7-2; cdr3_aa: CASSLVPGPNTEAFF; cdr3_nt: TGTGCCAGCAGCTTAGTGCCAGGGCCGAACACTGAAGCTTTCTTT
j_call: TRBJ1-4; clone_size: .; d_call: .; v_call: TRBV28; cdr3_aa: CASRPIGRGNEKLFF; cdr3_nt: TGTGCCAGCAGGCCGATCGGTCGGGGTAATGAAAAACTGTTTTTT
j_call: TRBJ1-2; clone_size: .; d_call: .; v_call: TRBV6-2/TRBV6-3; cdr3_aa: CASSPGYKSSPRYGYTF; cdr3_nt: TGTGCCAGCAGTCCAGGGTACAAGTCAAGCCCCCGATATGGCTACACCTTC
j_call: TRBJ1-1; clone_size: .; d_call: .; v_call: TRBV28; cdr3_aa: CASSGEITEAFF; cdr3_nt: TGTGCCAGCTCAGGGGAAATCACTGAAGCTTTCTTT
j_call: TRBJ2-2; clone_size: .; d_call: TRBD1; v_call: TRBV5-4; cdr3_aa: CASSPGDRGLVGELFF; cdr3_nt: TGTGCCAGCAGCCCCGGGGACAGGGGATTGGTCGGGGAGCTGTTTTTT
j_call: TRBJ1-5; clone_size: .; d_call: .; v_call: TRBV28; cdr3_aa: CASSFGFRGNQPQHF; cdr3_nt: TGTGCCAGCAGTTTTGGGTTCAGGGGCAATCAGCCCCAGCATTTT
j_call: TRBJ2-7; clone_size: .; d_call: TRBD1; v_call: TRBV6-1; cdr3_aa: CASSERDRGQWEQYF; cdr3_nt: TGTGCCAGCAGTGAACGGGACAGGGGCCAATGGGAGCAGTACTTC
j_call: TRBJ2-1; clone_size: .; d_call: .; v_call: TRBV6-2/TRBV6-3; cdr3_aa: CASSATEGGGHEQFF; cdr3_nt: TGTGCCAGCAGCGCCACAGAGGGGGGGGGCCATGAGCAGTTCTTC
j_call: TRBJ1-2; clone_size: .; d_call: .; v_call: TRBV11-2; cdr3_aa: CASSLDRVGGYTF; cdr3_nt: TGTGCCAGCAGCTTAGACAGGGTAGGAGGCTACACCTTC
j_call: TRBJ1-5; clone_size: once; d_call: .; v_call: TRBV6-7; cdr3_aa: CASSYRVDGTNQPQHF; cdr3_nt: TGTGCCAGCAGTTACCGGGTCGACGGTACCAATCAGCCCCAGCATTTT
j_call: TRBJ1-3; clone_size: once; d_call: TRBD1; v_call: TRBV7-9; cdr3_aa: CASGQGGNTIYF; cdr3_nt: TGTGCCAGCGGACAGGGGGGAAACACCATATATTTT
j_call: TRBJ2-7; clone_size: .; d_call: TRBD1; v_call: TRBV14; cdr3_aa: CASSQDLRDSGGAVLGEFYEQYF; cdr3_nt: TGTGCCAGCAGCCAAGATTTACGTGATTCAGGGGGCGCGGTCCTTGGGGAGTTCTACGAGCAGTACTTC
j_call: TRBJ2-5; clone_size: .; d_call: TRBD1; v_call: TRBV2; cdr3_aa: CASRSGTGSETQYF; cdr3_nt: TGTGCCAGCAGGTCCGGGACAGGGTCGGAGACCCAGTACTTC
j_call: TRBJ2-1; clone_size: .; d_call: TRBD2; v_call: TRBV4-1; cdr3_aa: CASRDTSGAKQEQFF; cdr3_nt: TGCGCCAGCAGGGATACTAGCGGGGCGAAACAGGAGCAGTTCTTC
j_call: TRBJ1-1; clone_size: .; d_call: .; v_call: TRBV18; cdr3_aa: CASSPPNRGGGAWNTEAFF; cdr3_nt: TGTGCCAGCTCACCACCAAATAGGGGAGGGGGAGCATGGAACACTGAAGCTTTCTTT
j_call: TRBJ2-6; clone_size: .; d_call: .; v_call: TRBV4-1; cdr3_aa: CASSQDWGPGANVLTF; cdr3_nt: TGCGCCAGCAGCCAAGATTGGGGGCCTGGGGCCAACGTCCTGACTTTC
j_call: TRBJ2-5; clone_size: .; d_call: TRBD2; v_call: TRBV28; cdr3_aa: CASSLVGLAGEPQRRETQYF; cdr3_nt: TGTGCCAGCAGTTTAGTAGGACTAGCGGGGGAGCCCCAAAGGCGGGAGACCCAGTACTTC